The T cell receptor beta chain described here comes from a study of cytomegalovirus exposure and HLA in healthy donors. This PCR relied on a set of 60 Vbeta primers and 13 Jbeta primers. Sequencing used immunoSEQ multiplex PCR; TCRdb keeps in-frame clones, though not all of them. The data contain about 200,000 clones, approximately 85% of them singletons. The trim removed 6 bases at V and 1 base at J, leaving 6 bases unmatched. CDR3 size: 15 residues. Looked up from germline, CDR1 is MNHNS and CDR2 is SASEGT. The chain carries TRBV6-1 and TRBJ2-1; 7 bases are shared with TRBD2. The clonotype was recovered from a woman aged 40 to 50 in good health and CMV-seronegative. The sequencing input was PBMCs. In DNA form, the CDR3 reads TGTGCCAGCAGAAATCTAGCGGTGTCCTACAATGAGCAGTTCTTC. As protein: CASRNLAVSYNEQFF.